What follows are 15 T cell receptor beta chains derived from one specimen sequenced in a study of T cell responses to AZD1222 COVID-19 vaccine. Produced via immunoSEQ multiplex PCR; TCRdb's table is partial and in-frame only. Of under 200,000 clones listed, roughly 93% are singletons. The material sequenced was peripheral blood, taken on day 0 of AZD1222 vaccination. Receptors originate from an adult in good health.

V is TRBV29-1 and J is TRBJ2-5; 7 nucleotides match TRBD2. This CDR3 is 12 amino acids long. CDR1 SQVTM and CDR2 ANQGSEA come from the germline V gene. The V segment lost 4 bases and the J segment 5 bases; nucleotides outside the gene matches: 4. The CDR3 region is CSVGVGGETQYF. The CDR3 region has the DNA TGCAGCGTTGGGGTCGGGGGGGAGACCCAGTACTTC.

The chain recombines TRBV29-1 with TRBJ1-5; TRBD1 agrees at 7 bases. This CDR3 has 13 amino acids. Germline values: CDR1 SQVTM, CDR2 ANQGSEA. Trimming at V came to 6 bases and at J to 3 bases, leaving 5 bases not matched to a gene. CDR3 DNA: TGCAGCGTCAGGGGGGACTACAATCAGCCCCAGCATTTT. Translating it yields CSVRGDYNQPQHF.

The CDR3 region is CSAGEYYEQYF. The CDR3 DNA follows: TGCAGTGCAGGAGAGTACTACGAGCAGTACTTC. The chain joins TRBV20-1 to TRBJ2-7; D unresolved. The CDR3 has 11 residues. V was pared by 6 bases and J by 3 bases, with 9 bases between. Germline V CDR1 and CDR2: DFQATT, SNEGSKA (reference sequence).

The chain has TRBV25-1 and TRBJ1-2; a weak D match, TRBD1 (5 bases). This CDR3 region has 16 residues. Trimming pared 1 base from V and 4 bases from J, leaving 16 bases between. The germline V gene encodes CDR1 MGHDK and CDR2 SYGVNS. DNA of the CDR3: TGTGCCAGCAGTGAATGGGGGGAGAGCAAGGCCTATGGCTACACCTTC. It encodes CASSEWGESKAYGYTF.

The chain couples TRBV27 to TRBJ2-5; D may be TRBD1 (7 bases). There are 17 residues in the CDR3. The germline gives CDR1 MNHEY, CDR2 SMNVEV (reference sequence). V was clipped by 0 bases and J by 5 bases, with 19 bases between them. DNA for the CDR3: TGTGCCAGCAGTTTATCGACCGGTCCCAGGGGGGTGGAGACCCAGTACTTC. It codes for CASSLSTGPRGVETQYF.

The CDR3 sequence is CASSLGVGDFNRYTF. The CDR3, as DNA: TGTGCCAGCAGCTTAGGGGTAGGGGACTTTAATCGCTACACCTTC. This sequence joins TRBV7-3 and TRBJ1-2, with a tentative D call TRBD1 (5 bases). Trimming left V 2 bases short and J 9 bases short, with 19 bases between. The CDR3 totals 15 residues. Germline CDR1 and CDR2: SGHTA and FQGTGA.

The rearrangement uses TRBV4-1 and TRBJ2-6; tentatively, D is TRBD1 (6 bases). The CDR3 contains 14 residues. Trimming pared 6 bases from V and 1 base from J, leaving 7 bases between. Germline V CDR1 and CDR2: MGHRA, YSYEKL. CDR3 DNA sequence: TGCGCCAGCAGGGACAGTTCTGGGGCCAACGTCCTGACTTTC. As protein: CASRDSSGANVLTF.

This rearrangement joins TRBV27 to TRBJ2-3; 7 positions match TRBD2. Germline V lookup: CDR1 MNHEY, CDR2 SMNVEV (reference sequence). V shed 8 bases and J 1 base; nucleotides not matched to a gene: 6. The CDR3 consists of 14 residues. CDR3 loop: CASGWAGGTDTQYF. The CDR3 region has the DNA TGTGCCAGCGGTTGGGCGGGAGGCACAGATACGCAGTATTTT.

The V gene is TRBV7-3, the J gene TRBJ2-6; 14 nucleotides match TRBD2. The ends lost 2 bases at V and 3 bases at J; junction bases unmatched: 6. Germline assignment: CDR1 SGHTA and CDR2 FQGTGA. The CDR3 contains 19 residues. CDR3 loop: CASSLSRLAGGDGANVLTF. DNA of the CDR3: TGTGCCAGCAGCTTATCCCGACTAGCGGGAGGGGATGGGGCCAACGTCCTGACTTTC. The complete variable domain, with remaining parts taken from reference TRBV7-3 and TRBJ2-6, reads GAGVSQTPSNKVTEKGKYVELRCDPISGHTALYWYRQSLGQGPEFLIYFQGTGAADDSGLPNDRFFAVRPEGSVSTLKIQRTERGDSAVYLCASSLSRLAGGDGANVLTFGAGSRLTVL.

V usage is TRBV19 and J usage is TRBJ1-6; 7 bases agree with TRBD1. There are 15 residues in the CDR3. Per germline, CDR1 LNHDA and CDR2 SQIVND (reference sequence). V trimming: 5 bases; J trimming: 2 bases; junction bases outside the gene matches: 3. The chain's CDR3 is CASSADRAYNSPLHF. The CDR3 coding sequence is TGTGCCAGTAGTGCTGACAGGGCCTATAATTCACCCCTCCACTTT.

This chain uses TRBV24-1 with TRBJ2-7, with TRBD1 matching 11 bases. The CDR3 is 14 amino acids. After removal of 3 bases from V and 6 bases from J, the junction contained 3 bases not matched to a gene. The V gene's germline CDR1 is KGHDR and CDR2 SFDVKD. The CDR3 DNA sequence: TGTGCCACCAGTGATCCAGGGACAGGGGGCGAGCAGTACTTC. Its protein is CATSDPGTGGEQYF.

The V and J genes are TRBV27 and TRBJ1-2; possible D gene TRBD1, 5 bases. Germline V lookup: CDR1 MNHEY, CDR2 SMNVEV (reference sequence). The CDR3 length is 15 residues. The V and J ends lost 0 bases and 7 bases respectively, with 15 bases between them. Written as DNA, the CDR3 is TGTGCCAGCAGTTTATCAAAGGGGACCCTGGCTGGCTACACCTTC. Protein sequence: CASSLSKGTLAGYTF.

The chain uses TRBV5-4 and TRBJ2-5; D ambiguous. The V gene's germline CDR1 is SGHNT and CDR2 YYREEE (reference sequence). The CDR3 has 13 amino acids. Deletions cut 0 bases from V and 4 bases from J, with 7 bases between. The CDR3 reads CASSLVPIETQYF. Here the CDR3 DNA reads TGTGCCAGCAGCTTGGTGCCCATAGAGACCCAGTACTTC.

V and J are TRBV27 and TRBJ1-2; 9 bases are a match to TRBD1. The CDR3 covers 18 residues. V gave up 6 bases and J gave up 4 bases; unmatched junction bases: 18. CDR1 and CDR2 from the germline V gene are MNHEY and SMNVEV (reference sequence). The CDR3 sequence is CASSTNLPGQGTFYGYTF. The CDR3, as DNA: TGTGCCAGCAGCACGAACCTTCCGGGACAGGGAACCTTCTATGGCTACACCTTC.

CDR3 sequence: CASSPMLQSYEQYF. Here the CDR3 DNA reads TGCGCCAGCAGCCCGATGTTACAGTCCTACGAGCAGTACTTC. This chain uses TRBV4-3 with TRBJ2-7; the D is unclear. Trimming cost V 4 bases and J 1 base, with 11 bases left between them. This CDR3 is 14 amino acids long. Germline V CDR1 and CDR2: LGHNA, YSLEER.